This T cell receptor (beta chain) emerged from a study of blood T cell repertoires in COVID-19. Study-wide context: Both acute and convalescent COVID-19 samples were obtained from the United States, Italy and Spain. PBMCs, B-cell-depleted T cells, or T cells were the source of the cDNA or gDNA that made up the material.

The CDR3 is 14 amino acids. Germline lookup yields CDR1 SGHTA and CDR2 FQGNSA. V was trimmed by 1 base and J by 8 bases, leaving 11 bases between them. Clones were read by immunoSEQ multiplex PCR, and TCRdb kept only the in-frame ones, dropping some. The profile covers approximately 150,000 clones, with more than 75% appearing a single time and approximately 40% taken by the ten largest. The chain carries TRBV7-2 and TRBJ1-4; no definite D call. The sequencing input was peripheral blood. This TCR was recovered from a man aged 50 to 59 who had recovered from COVID-19. CDR3 nucleotide sequence: TGTGCCAGCAGCTTAGACGCGGGCCGGGAAAAACTGTTTTTT. It encodes CASSLDAGREKLFF.